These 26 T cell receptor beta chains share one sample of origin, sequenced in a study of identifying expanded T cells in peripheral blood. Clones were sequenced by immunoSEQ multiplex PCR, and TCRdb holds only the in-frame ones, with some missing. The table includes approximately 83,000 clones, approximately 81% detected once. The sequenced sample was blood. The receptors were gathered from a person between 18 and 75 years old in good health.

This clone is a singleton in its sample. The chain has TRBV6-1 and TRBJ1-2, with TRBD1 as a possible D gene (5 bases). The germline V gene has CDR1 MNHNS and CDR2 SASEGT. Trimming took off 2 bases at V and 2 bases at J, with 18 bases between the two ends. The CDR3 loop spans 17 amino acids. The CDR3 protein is CASSEFQGLGGNYGYTF. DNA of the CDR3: TGTGCCAGCAGTGAATTCCAGGGACTCGGAGGAAACTATGGCTACACCTTC.

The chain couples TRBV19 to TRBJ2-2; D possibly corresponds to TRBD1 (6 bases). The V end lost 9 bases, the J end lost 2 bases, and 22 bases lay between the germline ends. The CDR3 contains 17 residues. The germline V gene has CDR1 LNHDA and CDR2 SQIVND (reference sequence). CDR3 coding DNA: TGTGCCAGCCCTTTGACAGGCCCTTTCTCTAACACCGGGGAGCTGTTTTTT. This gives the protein CASPLTGPFSNTGELFF.

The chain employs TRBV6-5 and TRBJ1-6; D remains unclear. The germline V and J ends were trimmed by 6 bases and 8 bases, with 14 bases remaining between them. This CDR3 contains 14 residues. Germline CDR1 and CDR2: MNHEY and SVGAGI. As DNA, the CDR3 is TGTGCCAGCAGCCTCGGTGGTTTGGATTCACCCCTCCACTTT. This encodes CASSLGGLDSPLHF.

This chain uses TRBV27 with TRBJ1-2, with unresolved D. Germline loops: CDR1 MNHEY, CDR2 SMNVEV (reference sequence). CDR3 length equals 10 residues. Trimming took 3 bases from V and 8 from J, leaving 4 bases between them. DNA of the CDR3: TGTGCCAGCAGTTTCTGGGGCTACACCTTC. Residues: CASSFWGYTF.

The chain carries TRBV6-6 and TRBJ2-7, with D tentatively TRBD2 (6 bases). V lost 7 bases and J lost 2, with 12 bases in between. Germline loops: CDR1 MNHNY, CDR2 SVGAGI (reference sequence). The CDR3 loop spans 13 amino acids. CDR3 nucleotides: TGTGCCAGCACCCTCGGGAGAGCCTACGAGCAGTACTTC. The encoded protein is CASTLGRAYEQYF.

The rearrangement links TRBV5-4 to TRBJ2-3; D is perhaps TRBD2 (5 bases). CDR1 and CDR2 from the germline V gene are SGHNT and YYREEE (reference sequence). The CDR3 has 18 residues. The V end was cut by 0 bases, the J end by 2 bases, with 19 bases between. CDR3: CASSLGGSGLLNTDTQYF. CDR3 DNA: TGTGCCAGCAGCTTGGGCGGGTCAGGACTTCTAAACACAGATACGCAGTATTTT.

For the CDR3, the DNA is TGTGCCAGCACCCACGGGGGGATCAATGAGCAGTTCTTC. Translation gives CASTHGGINEQFF. The J gene is TRBJ2-1, the V gene TRBV6-5, with TRBD2 identical over 7 bases. This CDR3 is built from 13 residues. J was trimmed by 6 bases and V by 7 bases; bases with no gene match: 6. Germline V lookup: CDR1 MNHEY, CDR2 SVGAGI.

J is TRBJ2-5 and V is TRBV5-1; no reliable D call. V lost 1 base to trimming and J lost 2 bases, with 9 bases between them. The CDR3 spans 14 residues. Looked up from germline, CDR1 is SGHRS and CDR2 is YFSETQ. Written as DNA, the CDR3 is TGCGCCAGCAGCTTGACACAGCTACAAGAGACCCAGTACTTC. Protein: CASSLTQLQETQYF.

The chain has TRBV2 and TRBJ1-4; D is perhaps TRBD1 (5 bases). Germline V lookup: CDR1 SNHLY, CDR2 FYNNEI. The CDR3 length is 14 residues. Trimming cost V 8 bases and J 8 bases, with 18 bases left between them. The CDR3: CASGAQAPGEKLFF. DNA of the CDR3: TGTGCCAGCGGCGCCCAGGCCCCAGGGGAAAAACTGTTTTTT.

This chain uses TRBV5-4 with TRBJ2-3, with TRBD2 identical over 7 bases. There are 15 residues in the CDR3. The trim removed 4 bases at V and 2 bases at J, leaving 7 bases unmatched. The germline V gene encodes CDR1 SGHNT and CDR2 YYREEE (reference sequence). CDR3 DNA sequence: TGTGCCAGCAGCCCATGGGGGGGGAACACAGATACGCAGTATTTT. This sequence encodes CASSPWGGNTDTQYF.

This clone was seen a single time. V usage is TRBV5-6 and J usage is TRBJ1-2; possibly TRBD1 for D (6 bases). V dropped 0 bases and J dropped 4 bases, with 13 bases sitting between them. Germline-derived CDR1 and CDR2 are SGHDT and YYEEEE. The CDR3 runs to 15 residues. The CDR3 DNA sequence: TGTGCCAGCAGCTTGGATGGGGGGCGCGCCTATGGCTACACCTTC. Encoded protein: CASSLDGGRAYGYTF.

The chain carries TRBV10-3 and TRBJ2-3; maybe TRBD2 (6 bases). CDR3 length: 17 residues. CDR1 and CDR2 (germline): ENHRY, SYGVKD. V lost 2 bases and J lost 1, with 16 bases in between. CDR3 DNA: TGTGCCATCAGTGAGCCGCCGGGGGTTATAGGCACAGATACGCAGTATTTT. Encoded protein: CAISEPPGVIGTDTQYF.

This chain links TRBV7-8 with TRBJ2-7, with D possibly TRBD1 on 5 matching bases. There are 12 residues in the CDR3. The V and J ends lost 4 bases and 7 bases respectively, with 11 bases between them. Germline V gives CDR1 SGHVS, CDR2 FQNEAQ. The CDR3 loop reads CASSSQVYEQYF. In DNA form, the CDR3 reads TGTGCCAGCAGCTCACAGGTTTATGAGCAGTACTTC.

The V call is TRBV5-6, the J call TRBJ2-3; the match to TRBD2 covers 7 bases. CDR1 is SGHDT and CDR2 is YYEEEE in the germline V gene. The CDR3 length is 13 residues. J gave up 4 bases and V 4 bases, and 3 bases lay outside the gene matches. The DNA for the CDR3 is TGTGCCAGCAGCATAGCGGGCGCAGATACGCAGTATTTT. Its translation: CASSIAGADTQYF.

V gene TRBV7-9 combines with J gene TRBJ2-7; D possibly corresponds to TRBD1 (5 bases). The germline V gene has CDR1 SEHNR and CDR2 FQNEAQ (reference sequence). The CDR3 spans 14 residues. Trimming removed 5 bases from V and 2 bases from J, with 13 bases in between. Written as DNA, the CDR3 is TGTGCCAGCAGCGGTTCAGGGCCCCCCTACGAGCAGTACTTC. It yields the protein CASSGSGPPYEQYF. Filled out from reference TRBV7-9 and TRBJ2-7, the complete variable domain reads DTGVSQNPRHKITKRGQNVTFRCDPISEHNRLYWYRQTLGQGPEFLTYFQNEAQLEKSRLLSDRFSAERPKGSFSTLEIQRTEQGDSAMYLCASSGSGPPYEQYFGPGTRLTVT.

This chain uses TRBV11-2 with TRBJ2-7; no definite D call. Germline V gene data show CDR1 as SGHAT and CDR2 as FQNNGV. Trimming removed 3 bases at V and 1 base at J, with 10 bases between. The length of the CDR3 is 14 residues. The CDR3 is CASSFGANSYEQYF. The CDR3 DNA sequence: TGTGCCAGCAGCTTTGGAGCGAATTCCTACGAGCAGTACTTC.

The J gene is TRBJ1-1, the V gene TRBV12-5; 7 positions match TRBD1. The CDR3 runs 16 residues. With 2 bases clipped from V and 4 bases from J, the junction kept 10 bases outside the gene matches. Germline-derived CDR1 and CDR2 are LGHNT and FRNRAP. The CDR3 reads CASGLTSGGTATEAFF. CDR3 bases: TGTGCTAGTGGTTTGACCAGCGGGGGGACAGCCACTGAAGCTTTCTTT.

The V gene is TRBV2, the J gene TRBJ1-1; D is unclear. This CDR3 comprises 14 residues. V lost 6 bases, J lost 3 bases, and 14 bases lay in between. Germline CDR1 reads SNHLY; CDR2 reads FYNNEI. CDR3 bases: TGTGCCAGCAGGATCGGGCCATCTGACACTGAAGCTTTCTTT. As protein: CASRIGPSDTEAFF.

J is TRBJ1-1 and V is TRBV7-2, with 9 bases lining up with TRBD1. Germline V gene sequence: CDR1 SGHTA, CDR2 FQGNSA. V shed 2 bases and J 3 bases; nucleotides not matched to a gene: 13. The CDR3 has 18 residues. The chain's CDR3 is CASSLRSGTGYLDTEAFF. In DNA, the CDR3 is TGTGCCAGCAGCTTACGGAGCGGGACAGGGTATCTGGACACTGAAGCTTTCTTT.

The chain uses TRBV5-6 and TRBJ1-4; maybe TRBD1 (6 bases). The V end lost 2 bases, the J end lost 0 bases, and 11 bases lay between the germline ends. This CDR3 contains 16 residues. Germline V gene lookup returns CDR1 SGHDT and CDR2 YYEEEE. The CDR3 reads CASSFGQFATNEKLFF. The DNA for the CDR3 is TGTGCCAGCAGCTTCGGACAGTTTGCAACTAATGAAAAACTGTTTTTT.

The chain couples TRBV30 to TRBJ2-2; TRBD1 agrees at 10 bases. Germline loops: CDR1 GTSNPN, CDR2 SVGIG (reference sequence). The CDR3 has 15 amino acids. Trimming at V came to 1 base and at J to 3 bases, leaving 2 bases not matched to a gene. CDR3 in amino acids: CAWSGGTGDTGELFF. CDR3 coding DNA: TGTGCCTGGAGTGGGGGGACAGGGGACACCGGGGAGCTGTTTTTT.

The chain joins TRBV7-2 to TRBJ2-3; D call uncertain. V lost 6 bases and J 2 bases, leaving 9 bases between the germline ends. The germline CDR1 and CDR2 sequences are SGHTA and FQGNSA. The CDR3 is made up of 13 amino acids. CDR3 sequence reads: CASRYPPTDTQYF. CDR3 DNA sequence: TGTGCCAGCAGGTACCCCCCCACAGATACGCAGTATTTT. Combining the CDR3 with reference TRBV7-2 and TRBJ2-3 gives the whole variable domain GAGVSQSPSNKVTEKGKDVELRCDPISGHTALYWYRQSLGQGLEFLIYFQGNSAPDKSGLPSDRFSAERTGGSVSTLTIQRTQQEDSAVYLCASRYPPTDTQYFGPGTRLTVL.

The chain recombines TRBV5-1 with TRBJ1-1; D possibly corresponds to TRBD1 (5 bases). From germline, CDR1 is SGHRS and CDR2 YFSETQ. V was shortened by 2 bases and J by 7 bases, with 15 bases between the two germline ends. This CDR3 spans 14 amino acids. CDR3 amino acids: CASSFKAGNREAFF. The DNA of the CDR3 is TGCGCCAGCAGCTTCAAGGCAGGGAACCGTGAAGCTTTCTTT. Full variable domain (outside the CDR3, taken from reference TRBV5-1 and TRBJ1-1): KAGVTQTPRYLIKTRGQQVTLSCSPISGHRSVSWYQQTPGQGLQFLFEYFSETQRNKGNFPGRFSGRQFSNSRSEMNVSTLELGDSALYLCASSFKAGNREAFFGQGTRLTVV.

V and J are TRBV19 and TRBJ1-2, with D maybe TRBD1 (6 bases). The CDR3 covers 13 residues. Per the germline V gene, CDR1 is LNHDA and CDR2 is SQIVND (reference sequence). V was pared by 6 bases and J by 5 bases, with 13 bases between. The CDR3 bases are TGTGCCAGTAGAAACCCACAGGGATATGGCTACACCTTC. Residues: CASRNPQGYGYTF.

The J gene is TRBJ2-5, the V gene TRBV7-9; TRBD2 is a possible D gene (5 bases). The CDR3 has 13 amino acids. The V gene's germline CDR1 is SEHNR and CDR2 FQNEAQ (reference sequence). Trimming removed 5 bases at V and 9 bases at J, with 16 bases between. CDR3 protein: CASSREGPKAQYF. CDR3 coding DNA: TGTGCCAGCAGCCGAGAGGGCCCGAAGGCCCAGTACTTC.

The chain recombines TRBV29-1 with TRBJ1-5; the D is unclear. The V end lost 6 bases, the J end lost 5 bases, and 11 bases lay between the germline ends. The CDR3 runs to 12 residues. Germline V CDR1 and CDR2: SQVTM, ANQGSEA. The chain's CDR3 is CSVQDGDQPQHF. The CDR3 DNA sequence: TGCAGCGTCCAAGACGGGGATCAGCCCCAGCATTTT.